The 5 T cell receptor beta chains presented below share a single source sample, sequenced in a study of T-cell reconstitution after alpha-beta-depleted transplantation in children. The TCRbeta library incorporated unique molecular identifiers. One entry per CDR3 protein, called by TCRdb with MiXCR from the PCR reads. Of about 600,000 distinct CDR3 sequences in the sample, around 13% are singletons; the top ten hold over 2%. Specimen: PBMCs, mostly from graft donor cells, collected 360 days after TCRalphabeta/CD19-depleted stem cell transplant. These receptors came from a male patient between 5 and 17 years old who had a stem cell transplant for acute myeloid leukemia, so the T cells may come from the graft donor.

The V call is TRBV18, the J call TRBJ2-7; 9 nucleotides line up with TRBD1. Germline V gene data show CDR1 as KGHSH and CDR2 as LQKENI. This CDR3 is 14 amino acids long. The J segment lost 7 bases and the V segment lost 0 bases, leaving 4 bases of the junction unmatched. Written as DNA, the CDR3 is TGTGCCAGCTCACCACCGGGACAGGGCGGGGAGCAGTACTTC. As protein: CASSPPGQGGEQYF.

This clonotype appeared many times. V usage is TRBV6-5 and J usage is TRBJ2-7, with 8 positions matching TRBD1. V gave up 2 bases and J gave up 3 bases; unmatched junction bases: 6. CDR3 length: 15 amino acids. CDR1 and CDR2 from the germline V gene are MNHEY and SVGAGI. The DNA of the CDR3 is TGTGCCAGCAGTTACACAGGGGGGAATTACTACGAGCAGTACTTC. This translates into CASSYTGGNYYEQYF.

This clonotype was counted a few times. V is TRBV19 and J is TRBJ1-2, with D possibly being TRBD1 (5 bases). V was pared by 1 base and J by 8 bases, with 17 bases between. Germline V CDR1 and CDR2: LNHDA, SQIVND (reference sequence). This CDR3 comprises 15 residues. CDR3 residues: CASSIGSDSRGGYTF. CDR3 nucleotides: TGTGCCAGTAGTATAGGAAGCGACAGTCGCGGGGGCTACACCTTC. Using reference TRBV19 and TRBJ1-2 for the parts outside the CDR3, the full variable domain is DGGITQSPKYLFRKEGQNVTLSCEQNLNHDAMYWYRQDPGQGLRLIYYSQIVNDFQKGDIAEGYSVSREKKESFPLTVTSAQKNPTAFYLCASSIGSDSRGGYTFGSGTRLTVV.

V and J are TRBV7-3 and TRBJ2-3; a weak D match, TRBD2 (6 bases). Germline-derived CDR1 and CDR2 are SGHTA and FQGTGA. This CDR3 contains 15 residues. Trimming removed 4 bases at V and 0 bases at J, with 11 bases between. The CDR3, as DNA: TGTGCCAGCAGCTCCTACGGGACTAGCACAGATACGCAGTATTTT. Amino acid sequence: CASSSYGTSTDTQYF.

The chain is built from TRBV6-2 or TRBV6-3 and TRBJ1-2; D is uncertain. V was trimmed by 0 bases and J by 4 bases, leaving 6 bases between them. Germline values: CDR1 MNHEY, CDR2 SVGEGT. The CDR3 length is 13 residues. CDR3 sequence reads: CASSYSSIYGYTF. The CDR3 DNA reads TGTGCCAGCAGTTACTCGTCCATCTATGGCTACACCTTC.